The 22 T cell receptor beta chains below were found in one sample sequenced in a study of technical replicates of blood from a few donors. The repertoire was sequenced with immunoSEQ multiplex PCR; TCRdb's copy has only in-frame clones and lacks some. The sample has over 90,000 clones, about 96% seen once; the top ten hold about 0.36%. Sequenced material: T cells isolated from PBMCs. The receptors derive from a human donor in good health.

The chain combines TRBV11-3 with TRBJ2-7; D is perhaps TRBD2 (7 bases). Germline CDR1 and CDR2: SGHNT and YENEEA. V was pared by 2 bases and J by 5 bases, with 10 bases between. The CDR3 contains 13 residues. CDR3 bases: TGTGCCAGCAGCTTACGGGGGGCTGACGAGCAGTACTTC. This encodes CASSLRGADEQYF.

V gene TRBV6-1 combines with J gene TRBJ2-5, with 7 bases fitting TRBD1. CDR3 length: 13 amino acids. Trimming took 8 bases from V and 3 from J; bases not matched to a gene: 6. Germline-derived CDR1 and CDR2 are MNHNS and SASEGT. CDR3 coding DNA: TGTGCCAGCCGATGGACAGGAAAAGAGACCCAGTACTTC. Encoded protein: CASRWTGKETQYF.

The rearrangement joins TRBV6-5 to TRBJ1-2; 7 bases align to TRBD1. The J segment lost 4 bases and the V segment lost 6 bases, leaving 5 bases of the junction unmatched. CDR3 length: 13 amino acids. Germline V gene sequence: CDR1 MNHEY, CDR2 SVGAGI. The CDR3 protein is CASSPTGSYGYTF. CDR3 coding DNA: TGTGCCAGCAGCCCGACAGGGAGCTATGGCTACACCTTC.

This chain uses TRBV7-9 with TRBJ2-7, with 7 positions matching TRBD2. This CDR3 is built from 16 residues. Germline V gene sequence: CDR1 SEHNR, CDR2 FQNEAQ (reference sequence). V trimming: 4 bases; J trimming: 2 bases; junction bases outside the gene matches: 11. In DNA, the CDR3 is TGTGCCAGCAGCTCAACAACTAGCGTGAGCACCTACGAGCAGTACTTC. It translates to CASSSTTSVSTYEQYF. The variable domain in full, completed from reference TRBV7-9 and TRBJ2-7, reads DTGVSQNPRHKITKRGQNVTFRCDPISEHNRLYWYRQTLGQGPEFLTYFQNEAQLEKSRLLSDRFSAERPKGSFSTLEIQRTEQGDSAMYLCASSSTTSVSTYEQYFGPGTRLTVT.

This rearrangement joins TRBV30 to TRBJ2-3; D is possibly TRBD2 (5 bases). With 0 bases removed from V and 1 base from J, the gap between germline ends came to 11 bases. Germline V gene lookup returns CDR1 GTSNPN and CDR2 SVGIG (reference sequence). The CDR3 loop spans 15 amino acids. This CDR3 reads CAWSVLRAGTDTQYF. DNA of the CDR3: TGTGCCTGGAGTGTACTTCGAGCGGGCACAGATACGCAGTATTTT. Based on the CDR3 plus reference TRBV30 and TRBJ2-3, the full variable domain is SQTIHQWPATLVQPVGSPLSLECTVEGTSNPNLYWYRQAAGRGLQLLFYSVGIGQISSEVPQNLSASRPQDRQFILSSKKLLLSDSGFYLCAWSVLRAGTDTQYFGPGTRLTVL.

The genes are TRBV18 and TRBJ1-1; no clear D gene. The CDR3 runs to 14 residues. V lost 3 bases and J 1 base, leaving 9 bases between the germline ends. Per the germline V gene, CDR1 is KGHSH and CDR2 is LQKENI. CDR3 sequence (DNA): TGTGCCAGCTCACCTCTAACGGGGAACACTGAAGCTTTCTTT. Protein: CASSPLTGNTEAFF.

The J gene is TRBJ2-4, the V gene TRBV5-1; weak D call: TRBD1 (5 bases). Trimming pared 4 bases from V and 8 bases from J, leaving 16 bases between. The CDR3 covers 14 residues. Germline CDR1 and CDR2: SGHRS and YFSETQ. Here the CDR3 reads CASSLLGANDIQYF. CDR3 DNA sequence: TGCGCCAGCAGCCTGCTAGGGGCAAACGACATTCAGTACTTC.

This chain links TRBV4-1 with TRBJ2-1; 9 bases align to TRBD2. Germline loops: CDR1 MGHRA, CDR2 YSYEKL. J lost 7 bases, V lost 1 base, and 5 bases had no gene match. This CDR3 is 15 amino acids long. CDR3 loop: CASSQVAGEANEQFF. The CDR3 DNA is TGCGCCAGCAGCCAAGTAGCGGGGGAAGCGAATGAGCAGTTCTTC.

The J gene is TRBJ2-7, the V gene TRBV28; tentative D call: TRBD2 (6 bases). The germline V gene encodes CDR1 MDHEN and CDR2 SYDVKM. This CDR3 comprises 15 residues. Trimming stripped 2 bases from V and 3 bases from J, with 14 bases between. The CDR3 nucleotides are TGTGCCAGCAGTTTAGGGGATACTAGCTTCTACGAGCAGTACTTC. It codes for CASSLGDTSFYEQYF.

V gene TRBV7-2 combines with J gene TRBJ2-7; TRBD1 might be the D (8 bases). Between the trimmed V and J ends, which lost 2 bases and 3 bases, there was a span of 14 bases. The germline V gene has CDR1 SGHTA and CDR2 FQGNSA. The CDR3 extends over 15 amino acids. The CDR3 DNA reads TGTGCCAGCAGCTTAACAGGGGGGGTCGGCTACGAGCAGTACTTC. Residues: CASSLTGGVGYEQYF.

The chain combines TRBV4-1 with TRBJ2-1; TRBD2 aligns across 12 bases. Per the germline V gene, CDR1 is MGHRA and CDR2 is YSYEKL. The CDR3 covers 16 residues. V trimming: 6 bases; J trimming: 8 bases; junction bases outside the gene matches: 11. The DNA for the CDR3 is TGCGCCAGCAGTCCCTCCACTAGCGGGAGGTTGGATGAGCAGTTCTTC. Encoded protein: CASSPSTSGRLDEQFF.

This rearrangement joins TRBV4-3 to TRBJ1-2; D ambiguous. Trimming left V 1 base short and J 4 bases short, with 13 bases between. Germline CDR1 and CDR2: LGHNA and YSLEER. The CDR3 runs 15 residues. The CDR3 sequence is CASSQAIPAPYGYTF. The CDR3 nucleotides are TGCGCCAGCAGCCAAGCTATCCCAGCGCCCTATGGCTACACCTTC.

The gene calls are TRBV19 and TRBJ1-5; 9 nucleotides match TRBD1. V shed 9 bases, J shed 5 bases, and the junction held 5 bases outside the gene matches. CDR3 length: 13 amino acids. CDR1 LNHDA and CDR2 SQIVND come from the germline V gene (reference sequence). The chain's CDR3 is CASTQGADQPQHF. The CDR3 coding sequence is TGTGCCAGCACACAGGGGGCGGATCAGCCCCAGCATTTT.

The chain carries TRBV10-2 and TRBJ2-3; D possibly corresponds to TRBD2 (6 bases). V dropped 6 bases and J dropped 4 bases, with 11 bases sitting between them. The CDR3 has 13 residues. The germline V gene has CDR1 WSHSY and CDR2 SAAADI. This CDR3 reads CASRSPGADTQYF. DNA for the CDR3: TGCGCCAGCAGATCCCCGGGAGCAGATACGCAGTATTTT.

The V gene is TRBV4-3, the J gene TRBJ2-7, with a tentative D call TRBD1 (6 bases). Germline V gene sequence: CDR1 LGHNA, CDR2 YSLEER. Trimming stripped 1 base from V and 2 bases from J, with 15 bases between. The CDR3 is made up of 16 amino acids. Here the CDR3 reads CASSQVAEQGPYEQYF. The CDR3 DNA sequence: TGCGCCAGCAGCCAAGTAGCAGAACAGGGCCCCTACGAGCAGTACTTC.

CDR3 sequence: CASSQTGLSNEQFF. In DNA, the CDR3 is TGTGCCAGCAGCCAGACAGGCTTGAGCAATGAGCAGTTCTTC. The chain combines TRBV28 with TRBJ2-1; tentative D call: TRBD1 (6 bases). There are 14 residues in the CDR3. Germline CDR1 reads MDHEN; CDR2 reads SYDVKM. The V end was cut by 6 bases, the J end by 6 bases, with 15 bases between.

This chain connects TRBV4-1 to TRBJ2-3; D gene uncertain. Trimming cost V 0 bases and J 4 bases, with 11 bases left between them. The V gene's germline CDR1 is MGHRA and CDR2 YSYEKL. The CDR3 has 15 residues. CDR3 DNA sequence: TGCGCCAGCAGCCAAGATCGACTCTTGGCAGATACGCAGTATTTT. This translates into CASSQDRLLADTQYF.

This clone appeared a single time. CDR3 sequence: CASLPTTGSVNYGYTF. The CDR3 DNA reads TGTGCCAGTCTGCCGACGACAGGATCGGTTAACTATGGCTACACCTTC. The chain uses TRBV19 and TRBJ1-2; TRBD1 is a possible D gene (6 bases). The CDR3 sequence is 16 residues long. Trimming took 8 bases from V and 1 from J, leaving 20 bases between them. From germline, CDR1 is LNHDA and CDR2 SQIVND (reference sequence).

This chain uses TRBV27 with TRBJ1-2; 9 bases match TRBD1. The CDR3 is 13 amino acids. V was pared by 3 bases and J by 7 bases, with 3 bases of the junction left unmatched. Germline CDR1 reads MNHEY; CDR2 reads SMNVEV (reference sequence). The CDR3 loop is CASSFDRGSGYTF. The CDR3 nucleotides read TGTGCCAGCAGTTTTGACAGGGGGTCTGGCTACACCTTC.

This clone was found once. This rearrangement joins TRBV7-8 to TRBJ2-7; TRBD1 is a possible D gene (5 bases). Germline V gene data show CDR1 as SGHVS and CDR2 as FQNEAQ. V was cut by 6 bases and J by 3 bases, with 12 bases left in between. The CDR3 length is 13 residues. This chain's CDR3 is CASREQDYYEQYF. The CDR3 nucleotides are TGTGCCAGCAGAGAACAGGATTACTACGAGCAGTACTTC.

This sequence joins TRBV5-4 and TRBJ2-2; maybe TRBD2 (6 bases). CDR1 and CDR2 (germline): SGHNT, YYREEE (reference sequence). CDR3 size: 12 residues. DNA of the CDR3: TGTGCGAGTATTAGCGGCACCGGGGAGCTGTTTTTT. It yields the protein CASISGTGELFF.

This clone has only a few counts. The chain links TRBV6-5 to TRBJ2-3, with 7 bases matching TRBD2. V was clipped by 8 bases and J by 5 bases; unmatched bases: 10. The germline CDR1 and CDR2 sequences are MNHEY and SVGAGI. The CDR3 spans 14 residues. The CDR3, as DNA: TGTGCCAGCTCCCTCCAGCGGGAAATAGATACGCAGTATTTT. Protein product: CASSLQREIDTQYF.